This section outlines one T cell receptor beta chain sequence together with its context. Noted time point: after trial treatment. Treatment in this sample: LDRT plus nivolumab, ipilimumab, low-dose cyclophosphamide and aspirin (RACIN trial). Administered to the donors were nivolumab, ipilimumab, aspirin, low-dose cyclophosphamide and low-dose radiotherapy. The data originate from a study of low-dose radiotherapy and immunotherapy resistance in tumors. Primers used for first-strand cDNA, a TRAV- and TRBV-specific set, covered both alpha and beta chains. TCR amplification used roughly 18 PCR cycles, a constant-region primer and a V-primer adapter. TCRdb passed the reads through MiXCR, listing each CDR3 protein once. The sample contains 95,000 to 100,000 distinct CDR3 sequences, less than 25% of which appear only once. With 2 bases removed from V and 7 bases from J, the gap between germline ends came to 15 bases. Germline-derived CDR1 and CDR2 are SNHLY and FYNNEI. This CDR3 spans 15 amino acids.

The sample consisted of PBMCs, taken after low-dose radiotherapy plus immunotherapy. This clonotype was obtained from a male donor with prostate cancer. The rearrangement links TRBV2 to TRBJ1-5; D ambiguous. CDR3 loop: CASSERPGYSQPQHF. The CDR3 nucleotides read TGTGCCAGCAGTGAAAGGCCGGGGTATAGCCAGCCCCAGCATTTT. Based on the CDR3 plus reference TRBV2 and TRBJ1-5, the full variable domain is EPEVTQTPSHQVTQMGQEVILRCVPISNHLYFYWYRQILGQKVEFLVSFYNNEISEKSEIFDDQFSVERPDGSNFTLKIRSTKLEDSAMYFCASSERPGYSQPQHFGDGTRLSIL.